This T cell receptor (beta chain) was sequenced during a study of T cell changes during pregnancy in multiple sclerosis. Clones were read by immunoSEQ multiplex PCR, and TCRdb kept only the in-frame ones, dropping some. Of over 85,000 clones detected, 91% appear once; the ten largest clones hold around 2%. Germline assignment: CDR1 LGHNA and CDR2 YSLEER. The CDR3 has 15 amino acids. Trimming took off 1 base at V and 6 bases at J, with 10 bases between the two ends. The sample consisted of peripheral blood, taken in the first trimester of pregnancy. The chain employs TRBV4-3 and TRBJ1-6, with no clear D. The receptor was isolated from a female donor in good health, enrolled as a control in a pregnancy study. The CDR3, as DNA: TGCGCCAGCAGCCAAGGTCGAACAATTAATTCACCCCTCCACTTT. Its translation: CASSQGRTINSPLHF.